This T cell receptor beta chain came from a study of blood T cell repertoires in COVID-19 (dated by TCRdb to between 2020 and 2021). About the study as a whole: Samples covering the acute and convalescent phases of COVID-19 were provided by collaborators in the United States, Italy and Spain. The material from the prospective study consisted of cDNA or gDNA derived from T cells, B-cell-depleted T cells, or PBMCs. The samples were drawn from the first 160 participants of the ongoing ImmuneRACE study and from 950 to 1,500 subjects provided by 6 global collaborators. Where available, HLA class I and class II types were obtained from metadata supplied by the sample provider rather than from assay-based typing. Subjects who had been exposed to COVID-19, were actively infected with it, or had recovered from it provided the deeply sampled blood TCRbeta repertoires that made up the dataset. Sample metadata almost always included a de-identified subject ID, COVID-19 status, age in years and sex. The repertoires were released in a freely available public database meant as a resource for research on the immune response to SARS-CoV-2. Here is what the overall study found, with its caveats: How much clinical and demographic metadata was included differed by source and by participant, and the metadata was provided uncurated.

The collaborating institutions used their own protocols to collect whole blood in K2EDTA tubes. For TCRbeta analysis, collaborator samples were shipped as frozen whole blood, as isolated PBMCs, or as DNA extracted from either sample type. Of note for this clone: It has no known antigen specificity. One base away there is no much larger clone; base qualities are not given.

The immunoSEQ Assay, a bias-controlled multiplex PCR, was used to amplify TCRbeta CDR3 regions from genomic DNA. Regarding the original processing steps: Within the assay, amplification of reference gene primers was used to estimate how many nucleated cells each sample contained. To quantify the absolute abundance of each unique TCRbeta CDR3 rearrangement, sequence reads were collapsed and filtered. Productive Simpson clonality was computed per sample as the square root of Simpson's diversity index over productive rearrangements. The source is immuneACCESS, and TCRdb retained only in-frame sequences with V and J called. Part of the clones is not carried over; for the studies checked, unresolved V genes explain less than half of this, and the remainder is unexplained. V and J calls and clone size are as listed in that table; D and trimming were resolved from the DNA. The sample table contains fewer than 200,000 clones; only one count was recorded for more than 75% of them. 2.7% of the sample belongs to the ten largest clones.

The CDR3 contains 15 residues, cysteine and phenylalanine counted. The kept DNA is CDR3 alone, 45 bases in frame from the first base. After removal of 4 bases from V and 3 bases from J, the junction retains 9 bases not matched to a gene. The CDR1 and CDR2 encoded by the germline V gene are SGHRS and YFSETQ. Material: peripheral blood. This clonotype was sampled from a middle-aged man with active or convalescent COVID-19. The chain is encoded by TRBV5-1 joined to TRBJ1-1; 7 bases in the junction line up with TRBD1. CDR3 region: CASSVTTGSYTEAFF. The base sequence is TGCGCCAGCAGCGTGACGACAGGGTCCTACACTGAAGCTTTCTTT.